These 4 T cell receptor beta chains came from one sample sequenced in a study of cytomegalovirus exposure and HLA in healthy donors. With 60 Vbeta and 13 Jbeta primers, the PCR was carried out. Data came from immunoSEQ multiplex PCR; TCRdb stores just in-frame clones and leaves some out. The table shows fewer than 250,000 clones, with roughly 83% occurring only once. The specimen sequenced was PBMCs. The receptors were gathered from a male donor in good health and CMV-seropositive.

The CDR3 DNA follows: TGTGCCAGCAGCCCGAGGACTAGCGGGAGCAACGAGCAGTACTTC. Protein: CASSPRTSGSNEQYF. This rearrangement joins TRBV11-3 to TRBJ2-7, with 13 bases identical to TRBD2. J was trimmed by 5 bases and V by 5 bases; bases with no gene match: 6. CDR1 SGHNT and CDR2 YENEEA come from the germline V gene. This CDR3 contains 15 residues.

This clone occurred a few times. CDR3 amino acids: CASSLAGQGGYEQYF. CDR3 sequence (DNA): TGCGCCAGCAGCTTGGCCGGACAGGGGGGTTACGAGCAGTACTTC. This chain uses TRBV5-1 with TRBJ2-7; 10 bases are shared with TRBD1. The junction had 4 bases not matched to a gene; V was cut back by 0 bases and J by 4 bases. Germline lookup yields CDR1 SGHRS and CDR2 YFSETQ. CDR3 size: 15 residues.

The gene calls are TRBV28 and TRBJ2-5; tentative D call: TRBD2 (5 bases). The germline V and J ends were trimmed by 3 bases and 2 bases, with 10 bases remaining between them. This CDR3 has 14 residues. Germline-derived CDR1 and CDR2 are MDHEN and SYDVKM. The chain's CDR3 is CASSFVGEQETQYF. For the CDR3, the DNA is TGTGCCAGCAGTTTTGTGGGAGAACAAGAGACCCAGTACTTC.

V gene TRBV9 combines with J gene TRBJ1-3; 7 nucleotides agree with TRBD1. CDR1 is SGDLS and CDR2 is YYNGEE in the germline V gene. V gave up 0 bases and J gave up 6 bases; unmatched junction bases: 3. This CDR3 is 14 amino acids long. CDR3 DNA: TGTGCCAGCAGCGTAGATACAGGGGTAAACACCATATATTTT. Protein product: CASSVDTGVNTIYF.